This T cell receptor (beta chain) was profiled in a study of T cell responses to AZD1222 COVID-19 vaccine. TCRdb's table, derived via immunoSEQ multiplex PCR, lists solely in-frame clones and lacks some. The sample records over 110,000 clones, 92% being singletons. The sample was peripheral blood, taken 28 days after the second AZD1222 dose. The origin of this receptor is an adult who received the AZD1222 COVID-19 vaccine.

CDR3 region: CAISGQAHNYGYTF. CDR3 in DNA: TGTGCCATCAGTGGACAGGCCCATAACTATGGCTACACCTTC. V gene TRBV10-3 combines with J gene TRBJ1-2, with D possibly TRBD1 on 6 matching bases. V was trimmed by 4 bases and J by 1 base, leaving 10 bases between them. Germline CDR1 reads ENHRY; CDR2 reads SYGVKD. The CDR3 sequence is 14 residues long.